Following are 22 T cell receptor beta chains from one sample sequenced in a study of cytomegalovirus exposure and HLA in healthy donors. With 60 Vbeta and 13 Jbeta primers, the PCR was carried out. The method was immunoSEQ multiplex PCR; TCRdb's version includes in-frame clones alone and lacks a portion of them. The table has about 64,000 clones, approximately 70% seen once. Sequenced: PBMCs. Receptor source: a male donor in good health and CMV-seropositive.

There are a few counts of this clone. V gene TRBV5-6 combines with J gene TRBJ1-2; unclear D gene. Germline CDR1 reads SGHDT; CDR2 reads YYEEEE. CDR3 size: 13 residues. The V gene lost 0 bases and the J gene lost 5 bases, with 8 bases spanning the gap. The CDR3 DNA is TGTGCCAGCAGCTTGGAGGCGGCTTATGGCTACACCTTC. Translated: CASSLEAAYGYTF.

This clone was detected a few times. The chain employs TRBV11-1 and TRBJ2-7; 8 nucleotides line up with TRBD1. From germline, CDR1 is SGHAT and CDR2 FQDESV (reference sequence). There are 15 residues in the CDR3. Trimming removed 1 base from V and 2 bases from J; junction bases left unmatched: 4. The CDR3 bases are TGTGCCAGCAGCTTAGAGCAGGGGGCTACCTACGAGCAGTACTTC. Translation gives CASSLEQGATYEQYF.

The V gene is TRBV7-9, the J gene TRBJ2-3; D is possibly TRBD2 (5 bases). Per germline, CDR1 SEHNR and CDR2 FQNEAQ (reference sequence). The CDR3 loop spans 16 amino acids. V gave up 3 bases and J gave up 0 bases, with 13 bases separating them. This CDR3 is CASSLNGADSTDTQYF. CDR3 coding DNA: TGTGCCAGCAGCTTGAACGGAGCGGATAGCACAGATACGCAGTATTTT.

This clone was seen a few times. This chain links TRBV30 with TRBJ1-3; tentative D call: TRBD1 (5 bases). Trimming shortened V by 3 bases and J by 4 bases, and 7 bases separated the two germline ends. The germline gives CDR1 GTSNPN, CDR2 SVGIG (reference sequence). The CDR3 consists of 12 residues. This CDR3 is CAWSRQGNTIYF. The CDR3 DNA reads as TGTGCCTGGAGCCGACAGGGAAACACCATATATTTT.

The chain is built from TRBV7-2 and TRBJ2-3; possible D gene TRBD1, 6 bases. The CDR3 is made up of 14 amino acids. Trimming pared 5 bases from V and 10 bases from J, leaving 19 bases between. Germline V lookup: CDR1 SGHTA, CDR2 FQGNSA. Written as DNA, the CDR3 is TGTGCCAGCAGCCCGGACTGGTCCAAGGGGGCGCAGTATTTT. This gives the protein CASSPDWSKGAQYF.

This chain connects TRBV2 to TRBJ2-7; 7 bases map to TRBD1. Germline lookup yields CDR1 SNHLY and CDR2 FYNNEI. V was pared by 6 bases and J by 0 bases, with 8 bases of the junction left unmatched. This CDR3 has 15 residues. CDR3 amino acids: CASSLDREHSYEQYF. The CDR3 bases are TGTGCCAGCAGCCTCGACAGGGAGCACTCCTACGAGCAGTACTTC.

The chain combines TRBV10-1 with TRBJ2-7; possible D gene TRBD2, 5 bases. CDR3 length: 12 residues. V was cut by 2 bases and J by 9 bases, with 11 bases left in between. The germline V gene has CDR1 WNHNN and CDR2 SYGVQD (reference sequence). The CDR3 bases are TGCGCCAGCAGTGAGCACCGAGGGCGGCAGTACTTC. Translating gives CASSEHRGRQYF.

This clone appeared a single time. This sequence joins TRBV4-1 and TRBJ2-3; 7 nucleotides agree with TRBD2. V dropped 3 bases and J dropped 5; count of bases not matched to a gene: 17. Germline assignment: CDR1 MGHRA and CDR2 YSYEKL. The CDR3 contains 18 residues. CDR3 amino acids: CASSHPSAGGGPLDTQYF. The CDR3 coding sequence is TGCGCCAGCAGCCATCCCTCGGCTGGGGGAGGGCCTTTAGATACGCAGTATTTT.

This clone was seen a single time. V is TRBV30 and J is TRBJ1-1, with TRBD1 matching over 7 bases. The CDR3 spans 12 residues. The germline V gene encodes CDR1 GTSNPN and CDR2 SVGIG (reference sequence). Trimming cost V 7 bases and J 4 bases; bases outside gene matches: 6. This chain's CDR3 is CASNRGGTEAFF. The DNA for the CDR3 is TGTGCCTCTAACAGGGGAGGCACTGAAGCTTTCTTT. The whole variable domain, filled in from reference TRBV30 and TRBJ1-1, reads SQTIHQWPATLVQPVGSPLSLECTVEGTSNPNLYWYRQAAGRGLQLLFYSVGIGQISSEVPQNLSASRPQDRQFILSSKKLLLSDSGFYLCASNRGGTEAFFGQGTRLTVV.

This clone has just a few counts. The J gene is TRBJ2-1, the V gene TRBV2, with 10 bases aligning to TRBD2. Germline-derived CDR1 and CDR2 are SNHLY and FYNNEI. The V gene end was trimmed by 1 base and the J gene end by 6 bases; junction bases not matched to a gene: 3. This CDR3 has 15 residues. CDR3: CASSEGTSGGNEQFF. The CDR3 nucleotides read TGTGCCAGCAGTGAAGGGACTAGCGGAGGCAATGAGCAGTTCTTC. Looking up the rest from reference TRBV2 and TRBJ2-1 gives the full variable domain: EPEVTQTPSHQVTQMGQEVILRCVPISNHLYFYWYRQILGQKVEFLVSFYNNEISEKSEIFDDQFSVERPDGSNFTLKIRSTKLEDSAMYFCASSEGTSGGNEQFFGPGTRLTVL.

The J gene is TRBJ2-7, the V gene TRBV5-1; 12 positions match TRBD2. Trimming removed 6 bases from V and 5 bases from J; junction bases left unmatched: 9. Germline-derived CDR1 and CDR2 are SGHRS and YFSETQ. The CDR3 sequence is 15 residues long. DNA for the CDR3: TGCGCCAGCACCATCTCTAGCGGGAGGGAGAACGAGCAGTACTTC. It encodes CASTISSGRENEQYF.

J is TRBJ2-2 and V is TRBV11-2; the D gene is possibly TRBD2 (5 bases). This CDR3 is built from 16 residues. Per the germline V gene, CDR1 is SGHAT and CDR2 is FQNNGV. Between the trimmed V and J ends, which lost 5 bases and 1 base, there was a span of 14 bases. The CDR3 nucleotides are TGTGCCAGCAGCGCAGCATTGGACTTGAACACCGGGGAGCTGTTTTTT. This codes for CASSAALDLNTGELFF. Full variable domain (rest looked up from reference TRBV11-2 and TRBJ2-2): EAGVAQSPRYKIIEKRQSVAFWCNPISGHATLYWYQQILGQGPKLLIQFQNNGVVDDSQLPKDRFSAERLKGVDSTLKIQPAKLEDSAVYLCASSAALDLNTGELFFGEGSRLTVL.

The CDR3 DNA is TGTGCCAGCAGATCCGACAGGTTGGGGCAGCCCCAGCATTTT. Translated, it gives CASRSDRLGQPQHF. The V call is TRBV6-5, the J call TRBJ1-5; TRBD1 is a possible D gene (6 bases). Trimming left V 6 bases short and J 7 bases short, with 16 bases between. Germline V gene data show CDR1 as MNHEY and CDR2 as SVGAGI. This CDR3 is built from 14 residues.

This clone has only a few counts. CDR3 nucleotide sequence: TGTGCCAGCAGCGGCCGGACAGGCTCTGGCTATGGCTACACCTTC. Translating gives CASSGRTGSGYGYTF. The chain employs TRBV9 and TRBJ1-2, with 7 bases that match TRBD1. Germline V lookup: CDR1 SGDLS, CDR2 YYNGEE. The CDR3 loop spans 15 amino acids. V lost 3 bases, J lost 4 bases, and 9 bases stayed unmatched.

This clone was seen a handful of times. The V gene is TRBV29-1, the J gene TRBJ2-1; D might be TRBD2 (5 bases). V was pared by 7 bases and J by 4 bases, with 17 bases between. Germline CDR1 is SQVTM and CDR2 is ANQGSEA. The CDR3 is 14 amino acids. Here the CDR3 DNA reads TGCAGCGGACTAATCTTGGACGTTTACAATGAGCAGTTCTTC. Amino acid sequence: CSGLILDVYNEQFF.

The chain uses TRBV6-6 and TRBJ2-2, with TRBD1 identical over 8 bases. Germline V gives CDR1 MNHNY, CDR2 SVGAGI (reference sequence). Trimming at V came to 6 bases and at J to 3 bases, leaving 6 bases not matched to a gene. The CDR3 contains 15 residues. The CDR3 region has the DNA TGTGCCAGCAGGCCCCAGGGGGCGTACACCGGGGAGCTGTTTTTT. Amino acid sequence: CASRPQGAYTGELFF.

The V and J genes are TRBV7-9 and TRBJ1-2; possible D gene TRBD1, 5 bases. The germline gives CDR1 SEHNR, CDR2 FQNEAQ (reference sequence). V lost 0 bases and J 4 bases, leaving 12 bases between the germline ends. There are 15 residues in the CDR3. CDR3 amino acids: CASSLAPLRGYGYTF. The CDR3 bases are TGTGCCAGCAGCTTAGCCCCCTTAAGGGGCTATGGCTACACCTTC.

The CDR3 region is CASSGGTSGYNEQFF. The CDR3 DNA reads as TGTGCCAGCAGTGGCGGGACTAGCGGGTACAATGAGCAGTTCTTC. The chain links TRBV6-1 to TRBJ2-1; 12 bases agree with TRBD2. The CDR3 has 15 amino acids. From germline, CDR1 is MNHNS and CDR2 SASEGT. V shed 4 bases and J 4 bases; nucleotides not matched to a gene: 2.

This chain links TRBV27 with TRBJ1-2, with 10 positions matching TRBD1. The CDR3 extends over 14 amino acids. CDR1 is MNHEY, CDR2 SMNVEV, per germline (reference sequence). The trim removed 6 bases at V and 5 bases at J, leaving 6 bases unmatched. CDR3 region: CASSPGTGAYGYTF. CDR3 nucleotides: TGTGCCAGCAGCCCCGGGACAGGGGCGTATGGCTACACCTTC.

The chain employs TRBV18 and TRBJ1-5, with 11 bases fitting TRBD1. V was pared by 3 bases and J by 4 bases, with 11 bases of the junction left unmatched. This CDR3 has 18 amino acids. Germline lookup yields CDR1 KGHSH and CDR2 LQKENI. The CDR3 nucleotides are TGTGCCAGCTCACCCTTGCAGCCCGGGACAGGGGGGAATCAGCCCCAGCATTTT. Translated: CASSPLQPGTGGNQPQHF.

The CDR3 region is CASSFRQGGYNEQFF. DNA for the CDR3: TGTGCCAGCAGCTTTAGACAGGGAGGCTACAATGAGCAGTTCTTC. V usage is TRBV7-6 and J usage is TRBJ2-1; tentatively, D is TRBD1 (7 bases). The CDR3 is 15 residues long. Deletions cut 3 bases from V and 3 bases from J, with 12 bases between. Germline V CDR1 and CDR2: SGHVS, FNYEAQ.

V is TRBV19 and J is TRBJ2-7; 8 positions match TRBD1. Germline V gene data show CDR1 as LNHDA and CDR2 as SQIVND (reference sequence). The V gene end was trimmed by 9 bases and the J gene end by 3 bases; junction bases not matched to a gene: 7. CDR3 length: 13 amino acids. The CDR3 DNA follows: TGTGCCAGCGCCCCAACAGGGGGCTACGAGCAGTACTTC. It translates to CASAPTGGYEQYF.